Below, 27 T cell receptor beta chains from the same sample are listed, as sequenced in a study of blood T cell repertoires in COVID-19. Clones were read by immunoSEQ multiplex PCR, and TCRdb kept only the in-frame ones, dropping some. The sample comprises approximately 150,000 clones, about four fifths of which are singletons, and about a sixth rests with the top ten. Sample: PBMCs or T cells enriched from blood (not recorded which). All receptors derive from a man between 60 and 75 years old who had recovered from COVID-19.

This chain links TRBV12-3 or TRBV12-4 with TRBJ2-1; D is unclear. This CDR3 has 12 amino acids. V lost 4 bases, J lost 3 bases, and 4 bases lay in between. CDR3 sequence reads: CASSSIYNEQFF. As DNA, the CDR3 is TGTGCCAGCAGTTCCATCTACAATGAGCAGTTCTTC.

V gene TRBV20-1 combines with J gene TRBJ2-7; D is ambiguous. The CDR3 runs to 12 residues. The germline V gene encodes CDR1 DFQATT and CDR2 SNEGSKA (reference sequence). V was pared by 3 bases and J by 0 bases, with 6 bases between. The CDR3 DNA sequence: TGCAGTGCTAGTACAATCTCCTACGAGCAGTACTTC. Protein sequence: CSASTISYEQYF.

The gene calls are TRBV2 and TRBJ2-7, with a possible D match to TRBD1 (6 bases). V was clipped by 6 bases and J by 7 bases, with 13 bases between them. The CDR3 has 12 amino acids. The germline V gene encodes CDR1 SNHLY and CDR2 FYNNEI. The CDR3 is CASRMDSKEQYF. CDR3 sequence (DNA): TGTGCCAGCAGAATGGACAGCAAAGAGCAGTACTTC.

V is TRBV5-1 and J is TRBJ2-3; 9 nucleotides match TRBD2. After removal of 4 bases from V and 2 bases from J, the junction contained 23 bases not matched to a gene. Per the germline V gene, CDR1 is SGHRS and CDR2 is YFSETQ. This CDR3 is 21 amino acids long. The CDR3 loop is CASSKTTGGRASTRVTDTQYF. The CDR3 region has the DNA TGCGCCAGCAGCAAGACGACCGGCGGGAGGGCCTCGACACGTGTCACAGATACGCAGTATTTT.

The chain carries TRBV10-3 and TRBJ2-5; TRBD2 matches 8 bases. Germline CDR1 and CDR2: ENHRY and SYGVKD. V shed 8 bases, J shed 4 bases, and the junction held 9 bases outside the gene matches. CDR3 length: 14 residues. In nucleotides, the CDR3 is TGTGCCATCCGCCCCGGGGGGGCGGGAGAGACCCAGTACTTC. Protein sequence: CAIRPGGAGETQYF.

V gene TRBV29-1 combines with J gene TRBJ2-5, with 10 bases aligning to TRBD1. This CDR3 spans 16 amino acids. V shed 7 bases, J shed 0 bases, and the junction held 11 bases outside the gene matches. Germline lookup yields CDR1 SQVTM and CDR2 ANQGSEA. In DNA form, the CDR3 reads TGCAGCGCAGACCGAGGGGGGACAGGGGACCAAGAGACCCAGTACTTC. Translating gives CSADRGGTGDQETQYF.

V is TRBV28 and J is TRBJ1-6; D remains ambiguous. Looked up from germline, CDR1 is MDHEN and CDR2 is SYDVKM. This CDR3 is 14 amino acids long. The V end was cut by 7 bases, the J end by 0 bases, with 7 bases between. CDR3 bases: TGTGCCAGCAAAGCGGGCTCCTATAATTCACCCCTCCACTTT. Protein sequence: CASKAGSYNSPLHF.

The J gene is TRBJ1-4, the V gene TRBV7-9, with 11 bases lining up with TRBD1. V shed 1 base and J 6 bases; nucleotides not matched to a gene: 4. CDR1 and CDR2 from the germline V gene are SEHNR and FQNEAQ (reference sequence). CDR3 size: 16 residues. This chain's CDR3 is CASSLVGGQGDEKLFF. CDR3 sequence (DNA): TGTGCCAGCAGCTTAGTTGGGGGACAGGGGGATGAAAAACTGTTTTTT.

The chain has TRBV27 and TRBJ2-5, with TRBD2 matching over 8 bases. Looked up from germline, CDR1 is MNHEY and CDR2 is SMNVEV (reference sequence). The CDR3 spans 13 residues. With V trimmed by 8 bases and J by 2 bases, 4 bases remained unmatched. The CDR3 DNA follows: TGTGCCAGCCGGGGGGGAGGACAAGAGACCCAGTACTTC. This codes for CASRGGGQETQYF.

The rearrangement joins TRBV19 to TRBJ2-1; the match to TRBD1 covers 9 bases. The junction had 4 bases not matched to a gene; V was cut back by 0 bases and J by 1 base. The CDR3 totals 17 residues. Germline-derived CDR1 and CDR2 are LNHDA and SQIVND (reference sequence). Written as DNA, the CDR3 is TGTGCCAGTAGTATAGATCGGACAGGGGATTCCTACAATGAGCAGTTCTTC. This encodes CASSIDRTGDSYNEQFF.

This clone was counted once. This chain joins TRBV30 and TRBJ2-5; D is unclear. The V end was cut by 8 bases, the J end by 4 bases, with 17 bases between. Germline V lookup: CDR1 GTSNPN, CDR2 SVGIG (reference sequence). The CDR3 is made up of 13 amino acids. CDR3 protein: CAGSRRVRETQYF. DNA of the CDR3: TGTGCCGGGTCGAGGCGAGTAAGAGAGACCCAGTACTTC.

The table lists this clone with a few counts. J is TRBJ2-7 and V is TRBV9, with D possibly TRBD2 on 7 matching bases. The CDR3 loop spans 15 amino acids. Trimming removed 0 bases from V and 1 base from J, with 11 bases in between. Germline V gene sequence: CDR1 SGDLS, CDR2 YYNGEE. CDR3 amino acids: CASSVAGGLSYEQYF. The CDR3 DNA sequence: TGTGCCAGCAGCGTAGCCGGGGGGCTATCCTACGAGCAGTACTTC. Using reference TRBV9 and TRBJ2-7 for the parts outside the CDR3, the full variable domain is DSGVTQTPKHLITATGQRVTLRCSPRSGDLSVYWYQQSLDQGLQFLIQYYNGEERAKGNILERFSAQQFPDLHSELNLSSLELGDSALYFCASSVAGGLSYEQYFGPGTRLTVT.

The table lists this clone with a few counts. This chain connects TRBV7-6 to TRBJ2-1, with 9 bases lining up with TRBD2. The length of the CDR3 is 15 residues. Trimming removed 6 bases from V and 7 bases from J; junction bases left unmatched: 10. Germline V CDR1 and CDR2: SGHVS, FNYEAQ. The CDR3 reads CASSPRTSEGNEQFF. The CDR3 DNA sequence: TGTGCCAGCAGTCCTAGGACTAGCGAAGGGAATGAGCAGTTCTTC.

V usage is TRBV29-1 and J usage is TRBJ2-2, with unresolved D. The germline CDR1 and CDR2 sequences are SQVTM and ANQGSEA. The V end lost 4 bases, the J end lost 7 bases, and 10 bases lay between the germline ends. The CDR3 has 12 amino acids. CDR3 region: CSVVASGGELFF. CDR3 coding DNA: TGCAGCGTTGTTGCGTCAGGCGGGGAGCTGTTTTTT.

This chain connects TRBV2 to TRBJ2-3, with 12 bases matching TRBD2. Trimming at V came to 5 bases and at J to 6 bases, leaving 3 bases not matched to a gene. Per germline, CDR1 SNHLY and CDR2 FYNNEI. The CDR3 contains 14 residues. The CDR3 is CASSPTSGSDTQYF. The CDR3 coding sequence is TGTGCCAGCAGTCCGACTAGCGGGAGCGATACGCAGTATTTT.

This clone was found once. This chain connects TRBV9 to TRBJ1-6; 11 bases are shared with TRBD1. V lost 3 bases to trimming and J lost 9 bases; unmatched junction nucleotides: 11. CDR1 and CDR2 (germline): SGDLS, YYNGEE. CDR3 length: 17 amino acids. CDR3 loop: CASSATLRGQGVSPLHF. The CDR3 DNA follows: TGTGCCAGCAGCGCTACCCTCCGGGGACAGGGGGTTTCACCCCTCCACTTT.

V gene TRBV10-3 combines with J gene TRBJ1-2; 7 bases fit TRBD1. The junction had 4 bases not matched to a gene; V was cut back by 5 bases and J by 4 bases. The germline CDR1 and CDR2 sequences are ENHRY and SYGVKD. The CDR3 sequence is 13 residues long. This CDR3 reads CAISQDRSYGYTF. CDR3 coding DNA: TGTGCCATCAGTCAGGACAGGAGCTATGGCTACACCTTC.

This clone was seen only a few times. V usage is TRBV29-1 and J usage is TRBJ2-7, with TRBD2 matching over 15 bases. The CDR3 consists of 17 residues. CDR1 SQVTM and CDR2 ANQGSEA come from the germline V gene. V trimming: 6 bases; J trimming: 0 bases; junction bases outside the gene matches: 9. This CDR3 reads CSVLGLAGGKSSYEQYF. The DNA of the CDR3 is TGCAGCGTCTTAGGACTAGCGGGAGGGAAGAGCTCCTACGAGCAGTACTTC.

The gene calls are TRBV5-1 and TRBJ2-7, with D maybe TRBD2 (6 bases). Germline V lookup: CDR1 SGHRS, CDR2 YFSETQ. This CDR3 has 14 residues. Trimming took off 2 bases at V and 2 bases at J, with 11 bases between the two ends. The CDR3 coding sequence is TGCGCCAGCAGCTTCAGTGGAGGGACCTACGAGCAGTACTTC. Protein: CASSFSGGTYEQYF.

V and J are TRBV6-5 and TRBJ2-7; 8 bases are shared with TRBD2. The CDR3 has 15 residues. CDR1 and CDR2 from the germline V gene are MNHEY and SVGAGI. The V segment lost 6 bases and the J segment 1 base; nucleotides outside the gene matches: 8. CDR3 amino acids: CASRPTLAGSYEQYF. As DNA, the CDR3 is TGTGCCAGCAGGCCCACCTTAGCGGGGTCCTACGAGCAGTACTTC.

The chain uses TRBV3-1 (or the pseudogene TRBV3-2) and TRBJ1-1, with D unresolved. Germline V gene data show CDR1 as LGHDT and CDR2 as YNNKEL (reference sequence). Trimming removed 4 bases from V and 4 bases from J, with 10 bases in between. The CDR3 has 13 residues. In DNA, the CDR3 is TGTGCCAGCAGCCGAGCCCCGGGCACTGAAGCTTTCTTT. Protein product: CASSRAPGTEAFF.

The chain has TRBV3-1 (or the pseudogene TRBV3-2) and TRBJ2-1, with 9 bases lining up with TRBD2. This CDR3 contains 17 residues. The germline CDR1 and CDR2 sequences are LGHDT and YNNKEL (reference sequence). J lost 7 bases, V lost 0 bases, and 10 bases had no gene match. CDR3 loop: CASSQDVGSGSWNEQFF. The CDR3 DNA sequence: TGTGCCAGCAGCCAAGACGTGGGTAGCGGGAGTTGGAATGAGCAGTTCTTC.

This chain links TRBV19 with TRBJ1-2; D gene ambiguous. Trimming took 7 bases from V and 0 from J, leaving 15 bases between them. Germline V gene lookup returns CDR1 LNHDA and CDR2 SQIVND (reference sequence). The CDR3 runs to 15 residues. The CDR3: CASNPPAEANYGYTF. The CDR3 DNA follows: TGTGCCAGTAACCCTCCCGCGGAAGCTAACTATGGCTACACCTTC.

J is TRBJ2-1 and V is TRBV7-3; tentatively, D is TRBD1 (5 bases). The CDR3 sequence is 15 residues long. The germline V gene has CDR1 SGHTA and CDR2 FQGTGA. V lost 1 base, J lost 1 base, and 8 bases lay in between. DNA for the CDR3: TGTGCCAGCAGCTTAATGCGACAGTCCTACAATGAGCAGTTCTTC. It codes for CASSLMRQSYNEQFF.

This chain joins TRBV7-9 and TRBJ1-4, with D maybe TRBD1 (6 bases). The germline gives CDR1 SEHNR, CDR2 FQNEAQ (reference sequence). This CDR3 region has 14 residues. The V end was cut by 3 bases, the J end by 6 bases, with 11 bases between. Here the CDR3 reads CASSFGRGYEKLFF. The DNA for the CDR3 is TGTGCCAGCAGCTTTGGCAGGGGATATGAAAAACTGTTTTTT.

The chain employs TRBV28 and TRBJ1-5; 8 bases are a match to TRBD1. The CDR3 totals 12 residues. The V gene's germline CDR1 is MDHEN and CDR2 SYDVKM. With 5 bases clipped from V and 7 bases from J, the junction kept 1 base outside the gene matches. This CDR3 reads CASSDRGQPQHF. The CDR3 bases are TGTGCCAGCAGTGACAGGGGCCAGCCCCAGCATTTT. Together with reference TRBV28 and TRBJ1-5, the CDR3 gives the full variable domain: DVKVTQSSRYLVKRTGEKVFLECVQDMDHENMFWYRQDPGLGLRLIYFSYDVKMKEKGDIPEGYSVSREKKERFSLILESASTNQTSMYLCASSDRGQPQHFGDGTRLSIL.

Here the CDR3 reads CASSSPGQGYSYNSPLHF. CDR3 coding DNA: TGTGCCAGCAGTTCGCCGGGACAGGGTTACTCCTATAATTCACCCCTCCACTTT. The rearrangement uses TRBV28 and TRBJ1-6; 9 bases are shared with TRBD1. The CDR3 has 18 residues. The V gene's germline CDR1 is MDHEN and CDR2 SYDVKM. Trimming cost V 4 bases and J 0 bases; bases outside gene matches: 7.